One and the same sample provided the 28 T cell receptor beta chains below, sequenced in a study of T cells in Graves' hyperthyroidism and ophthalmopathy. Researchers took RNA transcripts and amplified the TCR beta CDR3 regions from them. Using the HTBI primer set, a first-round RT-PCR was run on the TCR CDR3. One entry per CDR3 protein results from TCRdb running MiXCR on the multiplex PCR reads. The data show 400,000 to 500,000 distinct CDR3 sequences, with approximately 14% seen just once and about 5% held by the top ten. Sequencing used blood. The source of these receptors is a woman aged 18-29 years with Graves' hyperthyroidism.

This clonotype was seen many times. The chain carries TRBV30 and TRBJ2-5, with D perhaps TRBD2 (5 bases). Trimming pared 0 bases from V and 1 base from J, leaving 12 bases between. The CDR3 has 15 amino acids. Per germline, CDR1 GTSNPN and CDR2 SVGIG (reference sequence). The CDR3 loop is CAWSVSGEPQETQYF. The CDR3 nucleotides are TGTGCCTGGAGTGTTTCCGGGGAGCCCCAAGAGACCCAGTACTTC.

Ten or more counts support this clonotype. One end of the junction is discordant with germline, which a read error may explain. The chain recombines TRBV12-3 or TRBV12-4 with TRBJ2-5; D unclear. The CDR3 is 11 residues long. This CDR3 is CASSLAETQYF. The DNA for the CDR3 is TGTGCCAGCAGCTTAGCTGAGACCCAGTACTTC.

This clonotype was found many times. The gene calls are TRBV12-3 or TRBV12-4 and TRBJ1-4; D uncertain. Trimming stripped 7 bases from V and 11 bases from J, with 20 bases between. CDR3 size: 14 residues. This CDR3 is CASKPSLGSGKLFF. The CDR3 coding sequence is TGTGCCAGCAAACCATCCCTGGGTAGCGGGAAACTGTTTTTT.

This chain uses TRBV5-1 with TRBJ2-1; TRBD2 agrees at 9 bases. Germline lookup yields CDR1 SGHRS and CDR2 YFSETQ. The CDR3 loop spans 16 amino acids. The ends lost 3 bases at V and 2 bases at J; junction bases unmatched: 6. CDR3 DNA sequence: TGCGCCAGCAGCTGGGTAGCGGGAGTCCCCTACAATGAGCAGTTCTTC. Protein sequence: CASSWVAGVPYNEQFF. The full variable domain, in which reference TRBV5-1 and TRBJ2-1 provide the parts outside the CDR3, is KAGVTQTPRYLIKTRGQQVTLSCSPISGHRSVSWYQQTPGQGLQFLFEYFSETQRNKGNFPGRFSGRQFSNSRSEMNVSTLELGDSALYLCASSWVAGVPYNEQFFGPGTRLTVL.

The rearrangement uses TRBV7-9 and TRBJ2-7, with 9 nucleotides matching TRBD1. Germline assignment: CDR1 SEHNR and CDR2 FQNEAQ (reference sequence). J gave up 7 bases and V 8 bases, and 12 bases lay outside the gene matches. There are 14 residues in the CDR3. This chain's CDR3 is CASGTRDRVREQYF. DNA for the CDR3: TGTGCCAGCGGGACCCGGGACAGGGTCCGGGAGCAGTACTTC.

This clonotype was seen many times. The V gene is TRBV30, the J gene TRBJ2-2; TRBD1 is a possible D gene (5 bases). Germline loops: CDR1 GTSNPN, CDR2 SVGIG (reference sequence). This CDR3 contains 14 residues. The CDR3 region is CASQGLVAAGELFF. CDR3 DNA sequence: TGTGCTTCCCAGGGTTTAGTTGCGGCCGGGGAGCTGTTTTTT.

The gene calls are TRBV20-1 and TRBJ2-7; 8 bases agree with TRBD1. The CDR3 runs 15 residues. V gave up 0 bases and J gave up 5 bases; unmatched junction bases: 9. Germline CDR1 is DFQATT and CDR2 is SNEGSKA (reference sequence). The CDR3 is CSARDNQGAIDEQYF. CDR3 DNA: TGCAGTGCTAGAGATAACCAGGGGGCGATCGACGAGCAGTACTTC.

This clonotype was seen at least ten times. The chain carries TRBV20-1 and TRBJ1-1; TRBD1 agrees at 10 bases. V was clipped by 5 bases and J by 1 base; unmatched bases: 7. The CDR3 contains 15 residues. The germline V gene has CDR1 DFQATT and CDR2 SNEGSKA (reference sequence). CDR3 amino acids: CSAPSGTGANTEAFF. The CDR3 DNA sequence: TGCAGTGCTCCCTCCGGGACAGGGGCGAACACTGAAGCTTTCTTT.

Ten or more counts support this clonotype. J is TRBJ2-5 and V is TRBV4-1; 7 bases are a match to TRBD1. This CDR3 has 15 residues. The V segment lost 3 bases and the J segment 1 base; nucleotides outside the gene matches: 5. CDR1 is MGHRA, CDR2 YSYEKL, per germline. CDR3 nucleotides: TGCGCCAGCAGCCAGTATCCAGGGGGCCAAGAGACCCAGTACTTC. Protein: CASSQYPGGQETQYF.

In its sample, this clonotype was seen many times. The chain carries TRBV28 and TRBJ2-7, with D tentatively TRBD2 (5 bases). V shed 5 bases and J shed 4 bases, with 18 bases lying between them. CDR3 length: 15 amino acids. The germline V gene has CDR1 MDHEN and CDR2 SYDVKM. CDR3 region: CASSPPGLREYEQYF. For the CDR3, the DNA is TGTGCCAGCAGTCCCCCGGGCTTAAGGGAGTACGAGCAGTACTTC.

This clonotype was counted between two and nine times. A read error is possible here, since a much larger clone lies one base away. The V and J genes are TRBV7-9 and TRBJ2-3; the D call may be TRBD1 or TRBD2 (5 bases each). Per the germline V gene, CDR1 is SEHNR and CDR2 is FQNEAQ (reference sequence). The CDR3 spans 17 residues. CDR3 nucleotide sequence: TGTGCCAGCGGCTTACCTACGGGACGGAGGTTCACAGATACGCAGTATTTT. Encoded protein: CASGLPTGRRFTDTQYF.

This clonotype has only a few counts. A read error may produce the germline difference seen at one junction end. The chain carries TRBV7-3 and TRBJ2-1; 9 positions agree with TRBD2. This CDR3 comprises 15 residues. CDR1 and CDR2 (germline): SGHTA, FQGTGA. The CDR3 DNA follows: TGTGCCAGCAGCTTAGGGCTAGCGGGACTGAATGAGCAGCTCTTC. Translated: CASSLGLAGLNEQLF.

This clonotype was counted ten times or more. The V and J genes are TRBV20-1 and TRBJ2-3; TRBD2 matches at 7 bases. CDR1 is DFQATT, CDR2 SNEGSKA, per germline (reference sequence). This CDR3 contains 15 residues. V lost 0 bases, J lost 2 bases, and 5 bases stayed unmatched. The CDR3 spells CSAREASGLTDTQYF. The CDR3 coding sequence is TGCAGTGCTAGAGAGGCTAGCGGACTCACAGATACGCAGTATTTT.

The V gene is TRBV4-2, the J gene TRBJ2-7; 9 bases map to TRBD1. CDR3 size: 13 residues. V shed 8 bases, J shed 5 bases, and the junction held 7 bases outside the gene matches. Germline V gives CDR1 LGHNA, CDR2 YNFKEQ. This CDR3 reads CASGGDRDHEQYF. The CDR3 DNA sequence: TGTGCCAGCGGAGGGGACAGGGACCACGAGCAGTACTTC.

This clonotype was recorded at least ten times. CDR3 DNA: TGTGCCAGCAGCCGGTCAGCCTTCTACGAGCAGTACTTC. This codes for CASSRSAFYEQYF. The chain combines TRBV3-1 with TRBJ2-7; D gene unclear. Germline CDR1 is LGHDT and CDR2 is YNNKEL (reference sequence). V gave up 4 bases and J gave up 3 bases, with 10 bases separating them. The CDR3 consists of 13 residues.

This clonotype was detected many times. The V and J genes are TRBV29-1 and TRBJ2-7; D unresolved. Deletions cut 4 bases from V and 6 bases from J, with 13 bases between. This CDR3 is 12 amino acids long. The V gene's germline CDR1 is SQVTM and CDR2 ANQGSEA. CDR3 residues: CSVVGISLEQYF. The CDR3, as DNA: TGCAGCGTTGTGGGCATCTCTCTCGAGCAGTACTTC.

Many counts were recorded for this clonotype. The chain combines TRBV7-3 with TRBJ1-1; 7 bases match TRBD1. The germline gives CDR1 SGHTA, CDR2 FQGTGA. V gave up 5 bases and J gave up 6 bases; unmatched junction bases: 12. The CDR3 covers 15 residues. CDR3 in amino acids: CASSVGTGEWSEAFF. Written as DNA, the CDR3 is TGTGCCAGCAGCGTAGGAACAGGGGAGTGGTCTGAAGCTTTCTTT.

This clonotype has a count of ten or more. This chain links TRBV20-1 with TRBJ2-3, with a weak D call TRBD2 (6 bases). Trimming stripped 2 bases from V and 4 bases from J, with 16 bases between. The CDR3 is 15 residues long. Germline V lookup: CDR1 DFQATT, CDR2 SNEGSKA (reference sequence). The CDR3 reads CSARFTVSGSDTQYF. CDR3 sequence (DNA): TGCAGTGCTAGATTCACGGTTAGCGGCTCAGATACGCAGTATTTT.

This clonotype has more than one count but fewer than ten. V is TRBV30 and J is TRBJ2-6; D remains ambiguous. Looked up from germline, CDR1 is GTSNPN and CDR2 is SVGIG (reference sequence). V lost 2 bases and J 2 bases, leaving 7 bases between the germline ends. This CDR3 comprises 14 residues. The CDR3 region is CAWSRIPGANVLTF. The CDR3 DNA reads TGTGCCTGGAGTAGAATCCCTGGGGCCAACGTCCTGACTTTC.

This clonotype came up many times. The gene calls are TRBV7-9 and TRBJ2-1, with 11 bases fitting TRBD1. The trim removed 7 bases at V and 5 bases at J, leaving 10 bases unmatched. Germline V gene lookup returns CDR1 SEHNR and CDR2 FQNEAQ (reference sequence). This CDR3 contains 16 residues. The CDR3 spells CASTIQPGQGDNEQFF. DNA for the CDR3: TGTGCCAGCACCATACAACCGGGACAGGGGGACAATGAGCAGTTCTTC.

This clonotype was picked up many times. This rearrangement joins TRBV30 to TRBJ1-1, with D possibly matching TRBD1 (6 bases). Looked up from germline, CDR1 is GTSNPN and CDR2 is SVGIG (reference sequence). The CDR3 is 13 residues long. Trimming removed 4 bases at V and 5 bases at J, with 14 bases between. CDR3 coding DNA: TGTGCCTGGAAAGAGGGGGGCGGGACTGAAGCTTTCTTT. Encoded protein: CAWKEGGGTEAFF. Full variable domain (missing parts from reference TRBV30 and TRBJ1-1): SQTIHQWPATLVQPVGSPLSLECTVEGTSNPNLYWYRQAAGRGLQLLFYSVGIGQISSEVPQNLSASRPQDRQFILSSKKLLLSDSGFYLCAWKEGGGTEAFFGQGTRLTVV.

The DNA for the CDR3 is TGTGCCAGCAGCGTAGCGGGCGGAGGTGGTGAAAAACTGTTTTTT. Translation: CASSVAGGGGEKLFF. The rearrangement uses TRBV9 and TRBJ1-4; D gene ambiguous. Germline V gives CDR1 SGDLS, CDR2 YYNGEE. V was shortened by 0 bases and J by 7 bases, with 13 bases between the two germline ends. CDR3 length: 15 amino acids.

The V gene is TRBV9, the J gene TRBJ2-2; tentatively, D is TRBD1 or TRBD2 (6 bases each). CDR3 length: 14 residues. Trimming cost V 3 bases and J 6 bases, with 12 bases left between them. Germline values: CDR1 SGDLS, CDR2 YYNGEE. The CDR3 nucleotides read TGTGCCAGCAGCGAGTGGGGGGCCTCCGGGGAGCTGTTTTTT. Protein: CASSEWGASGELFF.

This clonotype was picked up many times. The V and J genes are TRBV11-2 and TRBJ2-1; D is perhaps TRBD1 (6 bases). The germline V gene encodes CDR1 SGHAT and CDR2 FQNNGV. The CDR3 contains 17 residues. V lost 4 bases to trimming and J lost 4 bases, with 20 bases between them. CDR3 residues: CASSYSPSRDKYNEQFF. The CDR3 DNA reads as TGTGCCAGCAGCTATTCGCCCTCCCGGGACAAGTACAATGAGCAGTTCTTC.

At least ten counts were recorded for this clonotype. The CDR3 loop is CASRTRDSNQPQHF. CDR3 in DNA: TGTGCCAGCAGAACTAGGGACAGTAATCAGCCCCAGCATTTT. The chain has TRBV11-1 and TRBJ1-5, with 7 bases matching TRBD1. J gave up 4 bases and V 6 bases, and 6 bases lay outside the gene matches. This CDR3 is 14 amino acids long. The germline V gene encodes CDR1 SGHAT and CDR2 FQDESV (reference sequence).

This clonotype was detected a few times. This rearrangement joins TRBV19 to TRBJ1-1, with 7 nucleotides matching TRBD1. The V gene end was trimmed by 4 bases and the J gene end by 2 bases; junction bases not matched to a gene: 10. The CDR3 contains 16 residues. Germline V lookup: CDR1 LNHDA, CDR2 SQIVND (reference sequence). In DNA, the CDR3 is TGTGCCAGTAGTACCTACGCGGACAGGCTTAACACTGAAGCTTTCTTT. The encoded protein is CASSTYADRLNTEAFF.

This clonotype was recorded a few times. The CDR3 protein is CASSQVAGGQETQYF. CDR3 nucleotides: TGTGCCAGCAGCCAAGTAGCGGGCGGTCAAGAGACCCAGTACTTC. V is TRBV14 and J is TRBJ2-5; 7 bases agree with TRBD2. Trimming took 1 base from V and 2 from J; bases not matched to a gene: 4. From germline, CDR1 is SGHDN and CDR2 FVKESK. The CDR3 contains 15 residues.

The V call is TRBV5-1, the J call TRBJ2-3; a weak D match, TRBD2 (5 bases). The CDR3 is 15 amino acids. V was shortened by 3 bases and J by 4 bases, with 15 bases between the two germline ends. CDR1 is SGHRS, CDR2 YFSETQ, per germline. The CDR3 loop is CASSSGLSAADTQYF. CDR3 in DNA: TGCGCCAGCAGCTCCGGACTTAGCGCGGCAGATACGCAGTATTTT.